These 12 T cell receptor beta chains share one sample of origin, sequenced in a study of regulatory T cells in long-lasting Graves disease. Assembly of TCR beta libraries relied on iRepertoire HTBI primers together with Arm-PCR of CDR3 regions. Via MiXCR, TCRdb re-called the multiplex PCR reads, giving one row per CDR3 protein. The sample lists about 310,000 distinct CDR3 sequences, roughly a fifth occurring once. The time point was: persistent/refractory GD, antithyroid drugs over 5 years with positive TRAb. The TCR library was prepared using RNA isolated from PBMCs. Source: peripheral blood mononuclear cells (PBMCs), taken when the disease was refractory, from a patient treated with antithyroid drugs. The receptors come from a female donor with Graves disease.

This clonotype was recorded many times. This chain connects TRBV12-3 or TRBV12-4 to TRBJ1-1; possible D gene TRBD1, 5 bases. CDR3 length: 15 residues. With 5 bases removed from V and 0 bases from J, the gap between germline ends came to 13 bases. In DNA, the CDR3 is TGTGCCAGCAGTCTAGATACAGGAATGAACACTGAAGCTTTCTTT. Its translation is CASSLDTGMNTEAFF.

This clonotype appeared many times. This chain's CDR3 is CASGASNYGYTF. The DNA of the CDR3 is TGTGCTAGTGGTGCCTCCAACTATGGCTACACCTTC. This chain connects TRBV12-5 to TRBJ1-2, with no clear D. Trimming left V 5 bases short and J 2 bases short, with 6 bases between. CDR3 length: 12 amino acids. Germline V lookup: CDR1 LGHNT, CDR2 FRNRAP.

In this sample, this clonotype turned up a few times. The chain employs TRBV4-1 and TRBJ2-2; D is possibly TRBD1 (7 bases). Germline loops: CDR1 MGHRA, CDR2 YSYEKL. The CDR3 length is 19 residues. V lost 0 bases and J 4 bases, leaving 21 bases between the germline ends. CDR3 amino acids: CASSQDGSRRGRGTGELFF. Written as DNA, the CDR3 is TGCGCCAGCAGCCAAGATGGGTCGAGGAGGGGGCGCGGCACCGGGGAGCTGTTTTTT.

This clonotype was recorded many times. The chain links TRBV29-1 to TRBJ2-2, with a possible D match to TRBD2 (7 bases). The CDR3 has 14 amino acids. Germline loops: CDR1 SQVTM, CDR2 ANQGSEA. Trimming left V 6 bases short and J 0 bases short, with 11 bases between. CDR3 sequence: CSVGGLSNTGELFF. The CDR3 region has the DNA TGCAGCGTCGGGGGGCTATCGAACACCGGGGAGCTGTTTTTT.

This clonotype appeared many times. This chain uses TRBV2 with TRBJ2-7; 8 positions match TRBD2. V was clipped by 7 bases and J by 5 bases; unmatched bases: 4. Germline lookup yields CDR1 SNHLY and CDR2 FYNNEI. This CDR3 has 12 residues. DNA for the CDR3: TGTGCCAGCACGGGACTAGGGAACGAGCAGTACTTC. This encodes CASTGLGNEQYF.

This clonotype was counted between two and nine times. The rearrangement joins TRBV28 to TRBJ2-7; D could derive from TRBD1 or TRBD2 (5 bases each). The CDR3 totals 14 residues. Trimming pared 5 bases from V and 2 bases from J, leaving 13 bases between. Germline V gene sequence: CDR1 MDHEN, CDR2 SYDVKM. This CDR3 reads CASSRFRDPYEQYF. The CDR3 DNA sequence: TGTGCCAGCAGTCGATTCAGGGACCCCTACGAGCAGTACTTC.

This clonotype was seen ten or more times. The chain links TRBV12-3 or TRBV12-4 to TRBJ2-2; the match to TRBD1 covers 7 bases. V dropped 3 bases and J dropped 5; count of bases not matched to a gene: 3. The CDR3 length is 14 residues. CDR3: CASSFQGVTGELFF. Here the CDR3 DNA reads TGTGCCAGCAGTTTCCAGGGGGTAACCGGGGAGCTGTTTTTT.

This clonotype appeared many times. The V gene is TRBV27, the J gene TRBJ1-1; D call uncertain. Deletions cut 7 bases from V and 1 base from J, with 10 bases between. The CDR3 is made up of 13 amino acids. Germline loops: CDR1 MNHEY, CDR2 SMNVEV (reference sequence). The CDR3 region has the DNA TGTGCCAGCACCTCAGGTGCGAACACTGAAGCTTTCTTT. Amino acids: CASTSGANTEAFF.

This clonotype was seen more than once but under ten times. The rearrangement uses TRBV29-1 and TRBJ2-2, with a weak D call TRBD1 (6 bases). The germline V gene encodes CDR1 SQVTM and CDR2 ANQGSEA. The V and J ends lost 3 bases and 2 bases respectively, with 13 bases between them. The length of the CDR3 is 15 residues. The DNA for the CDR3 is TGCAGCGTTGAGCCCACAGGGTCCAACACCGGGGAGCTGTTTTTT. It yields the protein CSVEPTGSNTGELFF.

V gene TRBV20-1 combines with J gene TRBJ1-2; weak D call: TRBD1 (6 bases). Per germline, CDR1 DFQATT and CDR2 SNEGSKA (reference sequence). V was pared by 1 base and J by 8 bases, with 17 bases between. The CDR3 consists of 14 residues. CDR3 region: CSARGQDTFIGYTF. The CDR3 nucleotides are TGCAGTGCTAGAGGACAGGATACCTTTATCGGCTACACCTTC.

This clonotype was seen ten or more times. The V gene is TRBV20-1, the J gene TRBJ2-7; D is undetermined. The germline gives CDR1 DFQATT, CDR2 SNEGSKA (reference sequence). This CDR3 comprises 11 residues. The germline V and J ends were trimmed by 0 bases and 4 bases, with 4 bases remaining between them. The CDR3: CSAREGYEQYF. The CDR3 DNA sequence: TGCAGTGCTAGAGAGGGTTACGAGCAGTACTTC.

In its sample, this clonotype was seen a few times. The chain is built from TRBV20-1 and TRBJ2-1, with 9 bases lining up with TRBD2. This CDR3 has 15 residues. V trimming: 2 bases; J trimming: 2 bases; junction bases outside the gene matches: 4. Per germline, CDR1 DFQATT and CDR2 SNEGSKA (reference sequence). CDR3 DNA: TGCAGTGCTAGACCAACTAGCGGGCCCTACAATGAGCAGTTCTTC. Translating gives CSARPTSGPYNEQFF.